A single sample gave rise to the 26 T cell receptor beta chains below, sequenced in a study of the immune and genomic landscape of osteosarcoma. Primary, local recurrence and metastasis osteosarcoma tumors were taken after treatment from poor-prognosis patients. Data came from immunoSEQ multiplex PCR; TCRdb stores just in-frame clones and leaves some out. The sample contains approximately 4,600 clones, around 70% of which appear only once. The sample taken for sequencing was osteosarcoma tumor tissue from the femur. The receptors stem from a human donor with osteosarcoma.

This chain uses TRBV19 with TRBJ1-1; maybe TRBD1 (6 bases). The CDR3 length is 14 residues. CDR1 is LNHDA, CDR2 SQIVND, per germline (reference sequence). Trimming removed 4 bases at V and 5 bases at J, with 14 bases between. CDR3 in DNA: TGTGCCAGTAGTACGGGGGCGGCTGGGACTGAAGCTTTCTTT. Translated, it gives CASSTGAAGTEAFF.

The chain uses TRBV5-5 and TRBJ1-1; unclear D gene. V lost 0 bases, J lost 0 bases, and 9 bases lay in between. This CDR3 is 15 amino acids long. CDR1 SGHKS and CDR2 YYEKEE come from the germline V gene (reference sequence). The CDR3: CASSLAFPMNTEAFF. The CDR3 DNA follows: TGTGCCAGCAGCTTGGCATTTCCGATGAACACTGAAGCTTTCTTT.

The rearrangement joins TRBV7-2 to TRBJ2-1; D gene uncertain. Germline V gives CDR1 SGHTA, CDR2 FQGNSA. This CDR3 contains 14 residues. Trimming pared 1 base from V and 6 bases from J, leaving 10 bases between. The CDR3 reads CASSLGSDVNEQFF. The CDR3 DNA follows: TGTGCCAGCAGCTTAGGGTCCGACGTCAATGAGCAGTTCTTC.

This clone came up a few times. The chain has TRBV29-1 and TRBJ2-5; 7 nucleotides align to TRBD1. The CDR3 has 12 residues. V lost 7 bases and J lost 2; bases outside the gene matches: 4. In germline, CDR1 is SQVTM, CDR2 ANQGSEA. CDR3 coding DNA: TGCAGCGCAGGGACAGCACAAGAGACCCAGTACTTC. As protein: CSAGTAQETQYF.

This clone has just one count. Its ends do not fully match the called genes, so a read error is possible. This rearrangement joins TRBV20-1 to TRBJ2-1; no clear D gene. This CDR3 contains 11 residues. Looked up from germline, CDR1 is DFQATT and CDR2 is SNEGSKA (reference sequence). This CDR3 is CSARPYNGQFF. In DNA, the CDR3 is TGCAGTGCTCGTCCGTACAATGGGCAGTTCTTC.

The CDR3 sequence is CASSEGQGASEQYF. CDR3 nucleotides: TGTGCCAGCAGCGAGGGACAGGGGGCCTCCGAGCAGTACTTC. The chain couples TRBV6-1 to TRBJ2-7; 12 bases fit TRBD1. J lost 6 bases, V lost 6 bases, and 6 bases had no gene match. The CDR3 spans 14 residues. Germline loops: CDR1 MNHNS, CDR2 SASEGT.

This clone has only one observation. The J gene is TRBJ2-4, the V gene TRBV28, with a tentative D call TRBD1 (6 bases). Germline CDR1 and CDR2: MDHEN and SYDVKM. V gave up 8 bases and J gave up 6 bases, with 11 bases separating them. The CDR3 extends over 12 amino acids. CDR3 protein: CASQQGSNIQYF. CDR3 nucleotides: TGTGCCAGCCAACAGGGCTCAAACATTCAGTACTTC.

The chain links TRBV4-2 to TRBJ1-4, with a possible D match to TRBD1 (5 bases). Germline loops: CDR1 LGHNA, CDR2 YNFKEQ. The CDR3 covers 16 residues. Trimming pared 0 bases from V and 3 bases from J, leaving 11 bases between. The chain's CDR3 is CASSQDLGEANEKLFF. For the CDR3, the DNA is TGTGCCAGCAGCCAAGATCTGGGGGAAGCTAATGAAAAACTGTTTTTT.

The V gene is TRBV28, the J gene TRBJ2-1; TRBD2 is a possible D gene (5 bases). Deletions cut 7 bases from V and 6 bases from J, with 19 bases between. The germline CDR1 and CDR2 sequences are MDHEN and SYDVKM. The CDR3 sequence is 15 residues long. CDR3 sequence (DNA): TGTGCCAGCACCCCACTGGCGGAGGTATTCAATGAGCAGTTCTTC. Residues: CASTPLAEVFNEQFF.

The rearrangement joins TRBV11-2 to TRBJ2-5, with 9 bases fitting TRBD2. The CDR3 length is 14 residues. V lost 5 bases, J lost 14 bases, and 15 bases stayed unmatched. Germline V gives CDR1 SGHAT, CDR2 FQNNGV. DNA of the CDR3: TGTGCCAGCAGCCCCCCTGATGCGGGAGGGTCTAGATACTTC. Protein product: CASSPPDAGGSRYF.

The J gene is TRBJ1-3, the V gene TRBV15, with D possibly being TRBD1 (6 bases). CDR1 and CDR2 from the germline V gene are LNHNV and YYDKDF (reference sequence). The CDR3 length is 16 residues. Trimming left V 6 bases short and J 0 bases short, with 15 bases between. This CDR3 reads CATRDFNRASGNTIYF. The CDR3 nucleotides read TGTGCCACCAGAGACTTTAACAGGGCCTCTGGAAACACCATATATTTT.

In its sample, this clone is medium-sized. The CDR3 sequence: CASSLLVRGEQYF. The CDR3 DNA follows: TGTGCCAGCAGTTTACTAGTTAGAGGTGAGCAGTACTTC. The chain carries TRBV27 and TRBJ2-7; no clear D. CDR3 length: 13 residues. V lost 2 bases, J lost 7 bases, and 12 bases lay in between. CDR1 and CDR2 (germline): MNHEY, SMNVEV (reference sequence).

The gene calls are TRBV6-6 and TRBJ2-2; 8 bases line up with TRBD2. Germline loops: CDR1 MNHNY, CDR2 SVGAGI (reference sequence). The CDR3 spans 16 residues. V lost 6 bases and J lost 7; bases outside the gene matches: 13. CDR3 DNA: TGTGCCAGCAGCCCCCGGGGGGCGGGGGGCGGCGGGGAGCTGTTTTTT. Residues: CASSPRGAGGGGELFF.

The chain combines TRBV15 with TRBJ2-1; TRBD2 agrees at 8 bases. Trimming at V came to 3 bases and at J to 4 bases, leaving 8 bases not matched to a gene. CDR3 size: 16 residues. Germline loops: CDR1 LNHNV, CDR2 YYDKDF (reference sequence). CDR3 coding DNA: TGTGCCACCAGCAGGGATAGCGGGGATCCTTACAATGAGCAGTTCTTC. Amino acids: CATSRDSGDPYNEQFF.

DNA of the CDR3: TGCGCCAGCAGCCAAGATTACAAGGGCTTTCATGGCTACACCTTC. The encoded protein is CASSQDYKGFHGYTF. The rearrangement links TRBV4-1 to TRBJ1-2; no clear D. This CDR3 has 15 amino acids. V was cut by 0 bases and J by 6 bases, with 14 bases left in between. Looked up from germline, CDR1 is MGHRA and CDR2 is YSYEKL.

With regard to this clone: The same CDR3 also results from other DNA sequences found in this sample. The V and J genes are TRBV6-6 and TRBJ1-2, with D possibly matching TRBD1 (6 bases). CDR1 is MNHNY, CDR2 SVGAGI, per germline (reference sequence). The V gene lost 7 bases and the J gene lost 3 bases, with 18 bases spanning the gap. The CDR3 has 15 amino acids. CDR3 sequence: CASNSRGGADYGYTF. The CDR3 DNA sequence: TGTGCCAGCAATTCCCGAGGGGGGGCGGACTATGGCTACACCTTC.

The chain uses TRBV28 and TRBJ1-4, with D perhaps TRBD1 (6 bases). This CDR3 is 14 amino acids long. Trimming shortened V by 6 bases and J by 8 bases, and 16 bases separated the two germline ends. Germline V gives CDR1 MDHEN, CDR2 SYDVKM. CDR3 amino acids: CASRGGARREKLFF. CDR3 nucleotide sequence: TGTGCCAGCAGGGGGGGGGCCCGGAGGGAAAAACTGTTTTTT.

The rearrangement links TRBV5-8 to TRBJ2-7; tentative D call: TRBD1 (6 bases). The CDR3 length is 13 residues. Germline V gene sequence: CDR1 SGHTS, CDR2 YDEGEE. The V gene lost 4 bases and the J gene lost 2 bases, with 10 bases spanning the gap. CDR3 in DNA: TGTGCCAGCAGCCTGGACAGAACCTACGAGCAGTACTTC. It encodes CASSLDRTYEQYF.

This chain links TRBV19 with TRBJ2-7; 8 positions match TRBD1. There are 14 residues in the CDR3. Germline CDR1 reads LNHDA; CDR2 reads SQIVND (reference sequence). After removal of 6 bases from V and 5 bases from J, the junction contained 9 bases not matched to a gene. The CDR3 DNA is TGTGCCAGTAGGTCGGACAGGGCGTCCAACGAGCAGTACTTC. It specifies CASRSDRASNEQYF.

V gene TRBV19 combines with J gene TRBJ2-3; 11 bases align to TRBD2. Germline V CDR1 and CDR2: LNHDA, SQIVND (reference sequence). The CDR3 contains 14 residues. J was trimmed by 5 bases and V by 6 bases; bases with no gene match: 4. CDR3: CASSTLAGVDTQYF. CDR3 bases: TGTGCCAGTAGCACACTAGCGGGAGTAGATACGCAGTATTTT.

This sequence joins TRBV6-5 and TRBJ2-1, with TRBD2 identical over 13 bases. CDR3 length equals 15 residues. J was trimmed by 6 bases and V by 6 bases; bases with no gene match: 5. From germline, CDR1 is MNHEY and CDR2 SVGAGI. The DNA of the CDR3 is TGTGCCAGCAGCCCCGGGACTAGCGGGATCAATGAGCAGTTCTTC. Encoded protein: CASSPGTSGINEQFF.

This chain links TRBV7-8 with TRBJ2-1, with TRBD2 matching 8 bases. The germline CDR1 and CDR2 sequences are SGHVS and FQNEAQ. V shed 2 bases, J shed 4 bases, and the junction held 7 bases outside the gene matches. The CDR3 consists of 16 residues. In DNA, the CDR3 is TGTGCCAGCAGCTTACTGGGACTAGGGGGATACAATGAGCAGTTCTTC. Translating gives CASSLLGLGGYNEQFF.

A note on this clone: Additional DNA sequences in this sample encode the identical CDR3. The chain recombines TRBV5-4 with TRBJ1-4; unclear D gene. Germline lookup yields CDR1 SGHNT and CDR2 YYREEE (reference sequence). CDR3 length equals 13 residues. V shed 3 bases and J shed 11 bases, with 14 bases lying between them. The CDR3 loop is CASSYGSVRKLFF. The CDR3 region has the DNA TGTGCCAGCAGCTACGGGTCTGTGCGGAAACTGTTTTTT.

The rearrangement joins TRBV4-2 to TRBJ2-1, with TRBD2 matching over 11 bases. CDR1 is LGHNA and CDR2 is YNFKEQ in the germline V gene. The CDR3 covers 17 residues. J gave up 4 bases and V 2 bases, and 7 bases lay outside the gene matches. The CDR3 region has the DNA TGTGCCAGCAGCCAAATTTCGGGGACTAGCGGTTACAATGAGCAGTTCTTC. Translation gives CASSQISGTSGYNEQFF.

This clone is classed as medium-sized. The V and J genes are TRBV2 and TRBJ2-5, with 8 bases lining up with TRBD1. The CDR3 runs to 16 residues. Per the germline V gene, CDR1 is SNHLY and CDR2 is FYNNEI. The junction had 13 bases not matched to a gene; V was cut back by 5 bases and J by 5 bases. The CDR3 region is CASSTKPQGAQETQYF. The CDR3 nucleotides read TGTGCCAGCAGTACAAAACCTCAGGGGGCCCAGGAGACCCAGTACTTC.

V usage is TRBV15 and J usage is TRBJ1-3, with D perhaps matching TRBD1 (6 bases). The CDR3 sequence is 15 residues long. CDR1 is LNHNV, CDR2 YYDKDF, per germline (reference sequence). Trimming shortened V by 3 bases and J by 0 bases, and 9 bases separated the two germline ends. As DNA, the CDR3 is TGTGCCACCAGCAGGACAGGCCTCTCTGGAAACACCATATATTTT. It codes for CATSRTGLSGNTIYF.